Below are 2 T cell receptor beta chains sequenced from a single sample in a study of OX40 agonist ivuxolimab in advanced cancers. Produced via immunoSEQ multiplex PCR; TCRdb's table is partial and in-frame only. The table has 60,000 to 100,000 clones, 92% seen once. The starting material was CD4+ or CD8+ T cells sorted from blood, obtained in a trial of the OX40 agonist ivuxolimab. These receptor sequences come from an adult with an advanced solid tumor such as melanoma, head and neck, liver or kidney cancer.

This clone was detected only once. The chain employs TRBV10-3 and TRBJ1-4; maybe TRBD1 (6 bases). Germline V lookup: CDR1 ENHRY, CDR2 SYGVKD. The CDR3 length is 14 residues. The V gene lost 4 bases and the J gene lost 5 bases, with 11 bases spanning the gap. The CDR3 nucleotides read TGTGCCATCAGTGGGGGCAGGGGCAATGAAAAACTGTTTTTT. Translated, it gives CAISGGRGNEKLFF.

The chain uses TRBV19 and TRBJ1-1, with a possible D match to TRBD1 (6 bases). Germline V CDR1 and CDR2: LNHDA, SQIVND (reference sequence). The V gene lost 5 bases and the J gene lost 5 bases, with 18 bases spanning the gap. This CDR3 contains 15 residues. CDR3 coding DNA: TGTGCCAGTAGTTCCAACAGGGTCGAGAGGACTGAAGCTTTCTTT. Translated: CASSSNRVERTEAFF. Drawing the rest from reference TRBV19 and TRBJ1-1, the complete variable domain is DGGITQSPKYLFRKEGQNVTLSCEQNLNHDAMYWYRQDPGQGLRLIYYSQIVNDFQKGDIAEGYSVSREKKESFPLTVTSAQKNPTAFYLCASSSNRVERTEAFFGQGTRLTVV.